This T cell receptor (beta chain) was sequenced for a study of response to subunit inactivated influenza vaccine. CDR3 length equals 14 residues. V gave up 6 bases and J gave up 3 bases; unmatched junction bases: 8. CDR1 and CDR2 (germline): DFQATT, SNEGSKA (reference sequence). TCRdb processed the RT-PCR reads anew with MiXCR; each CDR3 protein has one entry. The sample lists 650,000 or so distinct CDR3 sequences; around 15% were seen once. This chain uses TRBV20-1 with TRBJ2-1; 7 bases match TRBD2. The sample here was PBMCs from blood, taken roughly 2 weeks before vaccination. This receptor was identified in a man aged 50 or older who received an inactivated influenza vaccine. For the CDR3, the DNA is TGCAGTGCGAGCTTTCCTAGCGGCTACAATGAGCAGTTCTTC. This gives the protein CSASFPSGYNEQFF.